This T cell receptor (beta chain) was retrieved from a study of human T cells and chemical hapten exposure. Study conclusions and caveats: TCRs at a frequency above 1 in 1000 stayed unchanged with DPC sensitization.

Whole blood that had not been fractionated was the source of extracted total RNA. At least ten counts were recorded for this clonotype. Its antigen is not identified. The germline V gene has CDR1 SGDLS and CDR2 YYNGEE. Trimming took 0 bases from V and 1 from J; bases not matched to a gene: 6. CDR3 length: 16 residues. The library put unique molecular identifiers onto individual cDNA molecules. One entry per CDR3 protein results from TCRdb running MiXCR on the 5' RACE reads. The sample comprises about 140,000 distinct CDR3 sequences, 3.5% to 5% of which are singletons, and more than 1.2% rests with the top ten.

The clonotype comes from a female donor in good health. The V gene is TRBV9, the J gene TRBJ1-1, with 7 nucleotides matching TRBD1. Written as DNA, the CDR3 is TGTGCCAGCAGCGTAGGCGGCAGGGGGTCGAACACTGAAGCTTTCTTT. Translated, it gives CASSVGGRGSNTEAFF.